This T cell receptor beta chain was sequenced for a study of PD-1 blockade in classical Hodgkin lymphoma. Whole-study findings and limits: Factors driving the repertoire differences, possibly disease activity or prior therapy, remain undefined. Complete responders' diversity at baseline resembled that of newly diagnosed patients.

This CDR3 comprises 17 residues. Germline lookup yields CDR1 MGHRA and CDR2 YSYEKL. V lost 3 bases, J lost 5 bases, and 13 bases stayed unmatched. As for this clone: Its matching antigen is unknown.

Sequencing was performed with immunoSEQ multiplex PCR; in TCRdb, only in-frame clones are kept and a portion is missing. The sample records roughly 52,000 clones, about 89% being singletons. Time point defined: cycle 4 day 1 (C4D1), after more than five weeks of nivolumab. All trial patients relapsed after autologous stem cell transplantation. The rearrangement links TRBV4-1 to TRBJ2-3; 8 nucleotides line up with TRBD2. This TCR came from a human donor with classical Hodgkin lymphoma. The sequencing used peripheral blood mononuclear cells (PBMCs), collected before the fourth cycle of nivolumab. This CDR3 reads CASSHLWLSGEGDTQYF. Here the CDR3 DNA reads TGCGCCAGCAGCCACTTATGGCTTAGCGGGGAGGGAGATACGCAGTATTTT.